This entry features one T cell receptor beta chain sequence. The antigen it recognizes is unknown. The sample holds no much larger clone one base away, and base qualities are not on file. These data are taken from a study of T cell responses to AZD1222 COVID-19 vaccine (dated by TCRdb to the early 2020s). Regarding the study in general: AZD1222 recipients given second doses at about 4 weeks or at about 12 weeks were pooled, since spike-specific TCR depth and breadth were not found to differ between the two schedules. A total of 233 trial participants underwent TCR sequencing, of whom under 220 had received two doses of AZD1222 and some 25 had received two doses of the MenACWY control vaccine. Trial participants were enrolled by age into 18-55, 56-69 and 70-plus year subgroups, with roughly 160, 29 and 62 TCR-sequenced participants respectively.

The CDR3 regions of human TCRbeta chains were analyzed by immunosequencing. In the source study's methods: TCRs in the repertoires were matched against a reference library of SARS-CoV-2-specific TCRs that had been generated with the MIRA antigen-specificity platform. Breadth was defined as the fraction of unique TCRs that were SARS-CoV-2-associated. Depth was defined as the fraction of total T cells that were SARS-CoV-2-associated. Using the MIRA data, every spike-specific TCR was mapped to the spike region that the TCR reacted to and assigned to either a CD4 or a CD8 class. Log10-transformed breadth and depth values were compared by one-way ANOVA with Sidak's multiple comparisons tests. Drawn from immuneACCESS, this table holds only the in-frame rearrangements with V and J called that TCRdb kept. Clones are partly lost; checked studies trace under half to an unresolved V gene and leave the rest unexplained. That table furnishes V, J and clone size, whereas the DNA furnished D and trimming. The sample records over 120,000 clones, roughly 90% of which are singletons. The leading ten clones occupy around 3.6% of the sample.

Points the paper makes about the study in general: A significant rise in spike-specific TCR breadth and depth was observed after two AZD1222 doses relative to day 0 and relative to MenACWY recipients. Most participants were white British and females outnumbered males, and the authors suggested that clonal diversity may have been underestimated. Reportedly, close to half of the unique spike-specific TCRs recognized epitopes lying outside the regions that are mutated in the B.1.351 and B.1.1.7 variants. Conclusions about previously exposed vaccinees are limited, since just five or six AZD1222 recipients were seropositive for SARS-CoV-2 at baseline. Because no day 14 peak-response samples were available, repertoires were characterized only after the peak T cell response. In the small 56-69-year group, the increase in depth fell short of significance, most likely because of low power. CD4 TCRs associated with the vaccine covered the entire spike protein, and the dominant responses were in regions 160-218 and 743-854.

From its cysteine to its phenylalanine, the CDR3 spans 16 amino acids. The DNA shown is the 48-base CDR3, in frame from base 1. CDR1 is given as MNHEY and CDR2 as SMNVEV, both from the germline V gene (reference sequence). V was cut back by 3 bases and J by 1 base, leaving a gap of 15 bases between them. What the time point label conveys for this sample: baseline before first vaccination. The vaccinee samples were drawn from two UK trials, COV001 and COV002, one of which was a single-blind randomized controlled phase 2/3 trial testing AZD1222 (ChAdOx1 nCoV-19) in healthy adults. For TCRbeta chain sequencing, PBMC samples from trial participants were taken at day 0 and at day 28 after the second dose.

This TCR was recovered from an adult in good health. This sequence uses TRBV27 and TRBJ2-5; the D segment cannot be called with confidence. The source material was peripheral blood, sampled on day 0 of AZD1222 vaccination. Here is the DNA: TGTGCCAGCAGTTTGGCGGCTAGTGGGTTCCAAGAGACCCAGTACTTC. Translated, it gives CASSLAASGFQETQYF.